This paragraph reports one TCR beta chain. The data stem from a study of blood T cell repertoires in COVID-19. Produced via immunoSEQ multiplex PCR; TCRdb's table is partial and in-frame only. The table has 200,000 or so clones, roughly 89% seen once. V lost 6 bases and J lost 5; bases outside the gene matches: 5. CDR1 SNHLY and CDR2 FYNNEI come from the germline V gene. This CDR3 comprises 13 residues. The chain has TRBV2 and TRBJ2-5, with 8 bases aligning to TRBD2. The sequence was obtained from a man between 60 and 70 years old who had recovered from COVID-19. Sequencing used peripheral blood. The CDR3 sequence is CASSPGGQETQYF. The CDR3 DNA is TGTGCCAGCAGCCCGGGGGGGCAGGAGACCCAGTACTTC.